This T cell receptor (beta chain) was identified during a study of graft-versus-host responses after intestinal transplantation. Overall study: The whole recipient group had anti-thymocyte globulin induction followed by tacrolimus and steroids for roughly three years.

Only in-frame clones appear in the TCRdb table, and some are missing; sequencing was by immunoSEQ multiplex PCR. The sample records just under 55,000 clones, more than 80% being singletons. In the case of this clone: Its antigen is as yet unknown.

CDR1 and CDR2 (germline): SNHLY, FYNNEI. The CDR3 consists of 13 residues. V lost 3 bases, J lost 6 bases, and 2 bases stayed unmatched. Broader study findings: GvH clone levels peaked in circulation, and this peak was associated with early post-transplant HvG declines. Recipient marrow showed GvH clones, some seen first in ileum or blood.

The sequence was obtained from a human patient who received an intestinal transplant, so some T cells may come from the graft donor. The J gene is TRBJ2-3, the V gene TRBV2; TRBD1 agrees at 8 bases. The sample here was PBMCs, taken nearly 670 days after intestinal transplant. In nucleotides, the CDR3 is TGTGCCAGCAGTGAGCGGGACAGGGATACGCAGTATTTT. Protein sequence: CASSERDRDTQYF.